This T cell receptor (beta chain) was observed in a study of blood T cell repertoires in COVID-19. Overall study context: Samples representing acute and convalescent COVID-19 were sourced from the United States, Italy and Spain. PBMCs, B-cell-depleted T cells, or T cells provided the cDNA or gDNA that made up the material.

CDR3 size: 14 residues. Trimming took 6 bases from V and 0 from J; bases not matched to a gene: 2. Germline V gene sequence: CDR1 SGHAT, CDR2 FQNNGV. The Seattle patients joined while their infection was active and were tracked longitudinally afterward. How the authors handled the data: Quantification of nucleated cells was approximated via reference gene primer amplification. Repertoires were generated with immunoSEQ multiplex PCR, while TCRdb's copy carries only in-frame clones and drops some. V and J calls and clone size come straight from that table; D and trimming were deduced from the DNA. This sample has over 55,000 clones, with 80% to 85% found just once.

This clonotype was sampled from an elderly man with COVID-19, enrolled during active disease. Specimen: peripheral blood. The genes are TRBV11-2 and TRBJ2-3; 8 nucleotides match TRBD2. The CDR3 DNA follows: TGTGCCAGCAGGTCTAGCGGGAGCACAGATACGCAGTATTTT. It codes for CASRSSGSTDTQYF.